A single sample gave rise to the 29 T cell receptor beta chains below, sequenced in a study of blood T cell repertoires in COVID-19. Here immunoSEQ multiplex PCR was the method, and the copy in TCRdb shows in-frame clones only, minus some. This table has roughly 400,000 clones, over 75% appearing once. Sequenced input: PBMCs or T cells enriched from blood (not recorded which). Receptors were obtained from a man in his thirties or forties who had recovered from COVID-19.

This chain links TRBV5-1 with TRBJ2-4, with D possibly matching TRBD2 (5 bases). Germline lookup yields CDR1 SGHRS and CDR2 YFSETQ. The CDR3 spans 15 residues. Between the trimmed V and J ends, which lost 0 bases and 0 bases, there was a span of 7 bases. CDR3 amino acids: CASSLAGVAKNIQYF. The CDR3 nucleotides are TGCGCCAGCAGCTTGGCCGGGGTAGCCAAAAACATTCAGTACTTC.

This clone was seen only a few times. The chain couples TRBV28 to TRBJ1-2; D is possibly TRBD1 (5 bases). The CDR3 is 14 residues long. Germline CDR1 reads MDHEN; CDR2 reads SYDVKM. Trimming pared 4 bases from V and 1 base from J, leaving 10 bases between. The CDR3 DNA is TGTGCCAGCAGTTCTCCAAGGGGTAACTATGGCTACACCTTC. Protein sequence: CASSSPRGNYGYTF.

The J gene is TRBJ2-3, the V gene TRBV28, with D perhaps TRBD2 (5 bases). V gave up 7 bases and J gave up 3 bases, with 14 bases separating them. CDR1 and CDR2 from the germline V gene are MDHEN and SYDVKM. This CDR3 spans 14 amino acids. CDR3 DNA: TGTGCCAGCATACAGCAAGCGGCTACAGATACGCAGTATTTT. Encoded protein: CASIQQAATDTQYF.

V is TRBV30 and J is TRBJ1-3; TRBD1 matches at 7 bases. This CDR3 contains 15 residues. Germline values: CDR1 GTSNPN, CDR2 SVGIG (reference sequence). The junction had 5 bases not matched to a gene; V was cut back by 3 bases and J by 0 bases. This CDR3 is CAWRQGGFSGNTIYF. The CDR3 nucleotides read TGTGCCTGGAGGCAGGGGGGCTTCTCTGGAAACACCATATATTTT.

The CDR3 loop is CASSEGQWYEQYF. DNA of the CDR3: TGTGCCAGCAGCGAGGGACAGTGGTACGAGCAGTACTTC. The rearrangement uses TRBV9 and TRBJ2-7; TRBD1 matches at 7 bases. The CDR3 has 13 amino acids. Germline CDR1 is SGDLS and CDR2 is YYNGEE. J lost 4 bases, V lost 3 bases, and 4 bases had no gene match.

The chain joins TRBV27 to TRBJ1-1; D is undetermined. This CDR3 contains 14 residues. Per germline, CDR1 MNHEY and CDR2 SMNVEV (reference sequence). The V and J ends lost 3 bases and 7 bases respectively, with 15 bases between them. The CDR3: CASSFSKTGNEAFF. DNA for the CDR3: TGTGCCAGCAGTTTCTCCAAGACCGGGAATGAAGCTTTCTTT.

The rearrangement joins TRBV18 to TRBJ2-1; 11 bases match TRBD1. Unmatched junction bases numbered 6, after V lost 6 bases and J lost 5 bases. Germline V gene sequence: CDR1 KGHSH, CDR2 LQKENI. The CDR3 is 15 amino acids. The CDR3 loop reads CASSPGTGGHNEQFF. In DNA, the CDR3 is TGTGCCAGCTCCCCCGGGACAGGGGGACACAATGAGCAGTTCTTC.

The V and J genes are TRBV28 and TRBJ1-2; 8 bases line up with TRBD1. The CDR3 sequence is 14 residues long. Trimming cost V 2 bases and J 5 bases; bases outside gene matches: 4. Germline lookup yields CDR1 MDHEN and CDR2 SYDVKM. In nucleotides, the CDR3 is TGTGCCAGCAGTTTAGGACAGGGACAATATGGCTACACCTTC. It is translated as CASSLGQGQYGYTF.

V gene TRBV30 combines with J gene TRBJ1-6, with TRBD1 matching over 8 bases. The length of the CDR3 is 16 residues. The germline V gene encodes CDR1 GTSNPN and CDR2 SVGIG (reference sequence). Trimming at V came to 2 bases and at J to 9 bases, leaving 12 bases not matched to a gene. The CDR3 region has the DNA TGTGCCTGGAGTAATGGACAGGGCGAAAACATTTCACCCCTCCACTTT. The encoded protein is CAWSNGQGENISPLHF.

This chain joins TRBV5-1 and TRBJ1-1, with a tentative D call TRBD1 (6 bases). The germline V gene has CDR1 SGHRS and CDR2 YFSETQ. V was clipped by 4 bases and J by 7 bases, with 11 bases between them. The CDR3 totals 12 residues. Here the CDR3 DNA reads TGCGCCAGCAGCCCGGGGGGCGGTGAAGCTTTCTTT. Protein product: CASSPGGGEAFF.

This clone was observed a few times. This chain joins TRBV30 and TRBJ1-6, with TRBD1 identical over 7 bases. Trimming took 3 bases from V and 3 from J; bases not matched to a gene: 2. The length of the CDR3 is 14 residues. Germline V gives CDR1 GTSNPN, CDR2 SVGIG (reference sequence). The chain's CDR3 is CAWRAGGYNSPLHF. In nucleotides, the CDR3 is TGTGCCTGGAGGGCAGGGGGCTATAATTCACCCCTCCACTTT.

The chain joins TRBV2 to TRBJ2-7; 9 bases match TRBD2. The ends lost 4 bases at V and 7 bases at J; junction bases unmatched: 8. This CDR3 contains 14 residues. Germline V gene lookup returns CDR1 SNHLY and CDR2 FYNNEI. CDR3 in DNA: TGTGCCAGCAGTGTTAGCGGGAGAACGGGTGAGCAGTACTTC. Translated: CASSVSGRTGEQYF.

As for this clone: Other nucleotide sequences in the sample specify the same CDR3. This sequence joins TRBV9 and TRBJ2-1, with 11 positions matching TRBD2. J gave up 10 bases and V 2 bases, and 8 bases lay outside the gene matches. The CDR3 has 15 amino acids. Germline CDR1 and CDR2: SGDLS and YYNGEE. CDR3 sequence reads: CASSVGTSGGREQFF. CDR3 in DNA: TGTGCCAGCAGCGTCGGGACTAGCGGCGGGAGGGAGCAGTTCTTC. The full variable domain, with the rest looked up from reference TRBV9 and TRBJ2-1, is DSGVTQTPKHLITATGQRVTLRCSPRSGDLSVYWYQQSLDQGLQFLIQYYNGEERAKGNILERFSAQQFPDLHSELNLSSLELGDSALYFCASSVGTSGGREQFFGPGTRLTVL.

Turning to this clone: Other DNA sequences of this sample code for an identical CDR3. The chain uses TRBV28 and TRBJ1-5, with 8 bases aligning to TRBD1. The germline V gene has CDR1 MDHEN and CDR2 SYDVKM. The junction had 9 bases not matched to a gene; V was cut back by 6 bases and J by 2 bases. This CDR3 has 16 residues. The DNA of the CDR3 is TGTGCCAGCAGCTCCCCAGGACAGGGCGGCAATCAGCCCCAGCATTTT. This gives the protein CASSSPGQGGNQPQHF.

The CDR3 sequence: CASSRLADNPHYEQYF. The CDR3 nucleotides read TGTGCCAGCAGCCGACTAGCGGATAATCCTCACTACGAGCAGTACTTC. The chain employs TRBV3-1 (or the pseudogene TRBV3-2) and TRBJ2-7, with TRBD2 matching over 9 bases. Trimming at V came to 4 bases and at J to 3 bases, leaving 10 bases not matched to a gene. The CDR3 runs to 16 residues. The germline V gene encodes CDR1 LGHDT and CDR2 YNNKEL (reference sequence).

On this clone: Other DNA sequences in the same sample also yield this CDR3. V usage is TRBV3-1 (or the pseudogene TRBV3-2) and J usage is TRBJ2-2; a possible D gene is TRBD1 (5 bases). Trimming removed 2 bases at V and 7 bases at J, with 8 bases between. There are 13 residues in the CDR3. CDR1 is LGHDT, CDR2 YNNKEL, per germline (reference sequence). The CDR3 DNA is TGTGCCAGCAGCCAACAGGGCTTCGGGGAGCTGTTTTTT. This codes for CASSQQGFGELFF.

The chain recombines TRBV4-1 with TRBJ2-1; D gene uncertain. Per germline, CDR1 MGHRA and CDR2 YSYEKL. The CDR3 runs 16 residues. Deletions cut 2 bases from V and 0 bases from J, with 11 bases between. The CDR3 protein is CASSQINLVSYNEQFF. The CDR3 DNA reads as TGCGCCAGCAGCCAAATTAATCTAGTCTCCTACAATGAGCAGTTCTTC.

The rearrangement joins TRBV5-6 to TRBJ1-5; 7 bases are a match to TRBD1. Losses at the gene ends were 1 base for V and 5 bases for J; bases not matched to a gene: 3. Germline-derived CDR1 and CDR2 are SGHDT and YYEEEE. This CDR3 is 14 amino acids long. The CDR3 loop is CASSLYRGDQPQHF. The DNA of the CDR3 is TGTGCCAGCAGCTTGTACAGGGGTGATCAGCCCCAGCATTTT. Combining the CDR3 with reference TRBV5-6 and TRBJ1-5 gives the whole variable domain DAGVTQSPTHLIKTRGQQVTLRCSPKSGHDTVSWYQQALGQGPQFIFQYYEEEERQRGNFPDRFSGHQFPNYSSELNVNALLLGDSALYLCASSLYRGDQPQHFGDGTRLSIL.

The genes are TRBV7-9 and TRBJ2-3; TRBD1 matches at 8 bases. CDR1 and CDR2 (germline): SEHNR, FQNEAQ (reference sequence). The CDR3 spans 14 residues. J was trimmed by 7 bases and V by 5 bases; bases with no gene match: 8. In DNA form, the CDR3 reads TGTGCCAGCAGCCCGACAGGGGATTTGCATACGCAGTATTTT. Translated, it gives CASSPTGDLHTQYF. The full variable domain, completed using reference TRBV7-9 and TRBJ2-3, is DTGVSQNPRHKITKRGQNVTFRCDPISEHNRLYWYRQTLGQGPEFLTYFQNEAQLEKSRLLSDRFSAERPKGSFSTLEIQRTEQGDSAMYLCASSPTGDLHTQYFGPGTRLTVL.

The chain carries TRBV3-1 (or the pseudogene TRBV3-2) and TRBJ2-3; TRBD2 matches at 7 bases. From germline, CDR1 is LGHDT and CDR2 YNNKEL (reference sequence). The CDR3 runs 17 residues. The J segment lost 4 bases and the V segment lost 0 bases, leaving 10 bases of the junction unmatched. For the CDR3, the DNA is TGTGCCAGCAGCCAAGATCTGGCGGGAGTATTTTCAGATACGCAGTATTTT. Translating it yields CASSQDLAGVFSDTQYF.

This chain connects TRBV7-6 to TRBJ2-5, with 9 bases aligning to TRBD1. V lost 5 bases, J lost 5 bases, and 12 bases stayed unmatched. Germline V gene lookup returns CDR1 SGHVS and CDR2 FNYEAQ. The CDR3 is 16 residues long. The CDR3: CASSPTGGALSETQYF. In DNA, the CDR3 is TGTGCCAGCAGCCCTACAGGGGGCGCTTTGTCGGAGACCCAGTACTTC.

This rearrangement joins TRBV7-9 to TRBJ2-7; 14 bases align to TRBD2. Per germline, CDR1 SEHNR and CDR2 FQNEAQ (reference sequence). The CDR3 consists of 17 residues. The trim removed 0 bases at V and 7 bases at J, leaving 8 bases unmatched. CDR3 amino acids: CASSLAKGLAGVGEQYF. Here the CDR3 DNA reads TGTGCCAGCAGCTTAGCAAAGGGACTAGCGGGAGTAGGAGAGCAGTACTTC. Drawing the rest from reference TRBV7-9 and TRBJ2-7, the complete variable domain is DTGVSQNPRHKITKRGQNVTFRCDPISEHNRLYWYRQTLGQGPEFLTYFQNEAQLEKSRLLSDRFSAERPKGSFSTLEIQRTEQGDSAMYLCASSLAKGLAGVGEQYFGPGTRLTVT.

The chain joins TRBV7-2 to TRBJ2-5; a weak D match, TRBD2 (6 bases). The germline gives CDR1 SGHTA, CDR2 FQGNSA. The CDR3 consists of 15 residues. Trimming pared 3 bases from V and 2 bases from J, leaving 13 bases between. The CDR3 spells CASSFSRDFQETQYF. In nucleotides, the CDR3 is TGTGCCAGCAGCTTCTCCCGGGACTTTCAAGAGACCCAGTACTTC.

This chain joins TRBV3-1 (or the pseudogene TRBV3-2) and TRBJ2-7, with D maybe TRBD2 (6 bases). CDR1 is LGHDT, CDR2 YNNKEL, per germline (reference sequence). V was clipped by 3 bases and J by 7 bases, with 16 bases between them. This CDR3 has 14 residues. The CDR3 loop is CASSQGLVKEEQYF. CDR3 bases: TGTGCCAGCAGCCAGGGACTTGTCAAGGAAGAGCAGTACTTC.

V usage is TRBV3-1 (or the pseudogene TRBV3-2) and J usage is TRBJ2-7; TRBD2 matches at 8 bases. CDR3 size: 13 residues. With 1 base clipped from V and 9 bases from J, the junction kept 5 bases outside the gene matches. Germline V gene data show CDR1 as LGHDT and CDR2 as YNNKEL (reference sequence). CDR3 sequence reads: CASSQGTSGRQYF. In DNA, the CDR3 is TGTGCCAGCAGCCAAGGTACTAGCGGCCGGCAGTACTTC.

The chain combines TRBV5-4 with TRBJ1-3; tentative D call: TRBD1 (6 bases). The germline gives CDR1 SGHNT, CDR2 YYREEE (reference sequence). The CDR3 length is 14 residues. Trimming took 2 bases from V and 6 from J, leaving 12 bases between them. CDR3 DNA: TGTGCCAGCAGCTTCCGGGACATATTAAACACCATATATTTT. Its protein is CASSFRDILNTIYF.

For this clone: Other DNA sequences in this specimen translate into the identical CDR3. The V gene is TRBV20-1, the J gene TRBJ2-2; D remains unclear. Germline V gene sequence: CDR1 DFQATT, CDR2 SNEGSKA (reference sequence). The V and J ends lost 3 bases and 7 bases respectively, with 6 bases between them. The CDR3 extends over 11 amino acids. CDR3 protein: CSASRGGELFF. CDR3 DNA: TGCAGTGCTAGTCGAGGCGGGGAGCTGTTTTTT.

The V and J genes are TRBV28 and TRBJ1-4; no clear D gene. The germline V gene encodes CDR1 MDHEN and CDR2 SYDVKM. The CDR3 has 12 residues. V was pared by 7 bases and J by 5 bases, with 8 bases between. The chain's CDR3 is CASMGRNEKLFF. CDR3 DNA: TGTGCCAGCATGGGGAGGAATGAAAAACTGTTTTTT.

The CDR3 sequence: CAISVAGYYGYTF. The CDR3 DNA is TGTGCCATATCAGTTGCAGGGTACTATGGCTACACCTTC. The V and J genes are TRBV6-5 and TRBJ1-2; perhaps TRBD1 as D (5 bases). V gave up 10 bases and J gave up 3 bases, with 15 bases separating them. CDR3 size: 13 residues. CDR1 is MNHEY and CDR2 is SVGAGI in the germline V gene.